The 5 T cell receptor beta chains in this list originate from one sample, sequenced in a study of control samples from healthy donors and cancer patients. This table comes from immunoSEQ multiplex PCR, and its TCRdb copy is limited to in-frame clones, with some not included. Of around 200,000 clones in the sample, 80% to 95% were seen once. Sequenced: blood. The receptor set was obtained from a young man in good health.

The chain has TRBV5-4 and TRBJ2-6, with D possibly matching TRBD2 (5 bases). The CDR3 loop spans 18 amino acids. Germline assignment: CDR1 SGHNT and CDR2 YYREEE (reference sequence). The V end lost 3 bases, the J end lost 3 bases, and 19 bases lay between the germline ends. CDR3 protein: CASSSDLAGGGGANVLTF. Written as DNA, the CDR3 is TGTGCCAGCAGCTCGGACTTGGCAGGAGGCGGTGGGGCCAACGTCCTGACTTTC. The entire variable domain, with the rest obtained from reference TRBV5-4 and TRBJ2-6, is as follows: ETGVTQSPTHLIKTRGQQVTLRCSSQSGHNTVSWYQQALGQGPQFIFQYYREEENGRGNFPPRFSGLQFPNYSSELNVNALELDDSALYLCASSSDLAGGGGANVLTFGAGSRLTVL.

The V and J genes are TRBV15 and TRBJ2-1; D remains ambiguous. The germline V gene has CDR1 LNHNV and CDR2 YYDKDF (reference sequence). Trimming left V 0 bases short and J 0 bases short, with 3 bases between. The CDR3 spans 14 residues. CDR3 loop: CATSRDPSYNEQFF. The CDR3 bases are TGTGCCACCAGCAGAGATCCCTCCTACAATGAGCAGTTCTTC.

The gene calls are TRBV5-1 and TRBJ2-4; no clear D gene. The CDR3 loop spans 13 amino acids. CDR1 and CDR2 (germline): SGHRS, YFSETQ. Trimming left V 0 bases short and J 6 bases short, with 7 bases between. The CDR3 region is CASSLAIGNIQYF. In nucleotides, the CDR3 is TGCGCCAGCAGCTTGGCGATTGGAAACATTCAGTACTTC.

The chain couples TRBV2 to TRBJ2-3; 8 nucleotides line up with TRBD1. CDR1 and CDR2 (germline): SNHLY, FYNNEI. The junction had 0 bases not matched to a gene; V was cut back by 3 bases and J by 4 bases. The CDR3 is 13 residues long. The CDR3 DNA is TGTGCCAGCAGTGACAGGGGGCCAGATACGCAGTATTTT. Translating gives CASSDRGPDTQYF.

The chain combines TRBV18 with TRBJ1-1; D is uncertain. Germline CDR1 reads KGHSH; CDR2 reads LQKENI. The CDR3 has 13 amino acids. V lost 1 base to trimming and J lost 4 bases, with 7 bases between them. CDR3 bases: TGTGCCAGCTCACCACAGGGTCGCACTGAAGCTTTCTTT. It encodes CASSPQGRTEAFF.